These 3 T cell receptor beta chains share one sample of origin, sequenced in a study of Ad26.COV2.S vaccination and SARS-CoV-2 variants. The treatment denotes: about 20 received Ad26.COV2.S at low or high dose, single or two shots; 5 received placebo; per-sample allocation not given. After the first vaccine or placebo injection, samples were drawn on day 63. The protocol was immunoSEQ multiplex PCR, while the TCRdb copy is restricted to in-frame clones and leaves out a portion. The data show around 340,000 clones, with 80% to 90% seen just once and 5% held by the top ten. Specimen: peripheral blood, collected in a trial of Ad26.COV2.S vaccine versus placebo. All receptors derive from a person aged 18-60 years who received the Ad26.COV2.S COVID-19 vaccine or a placebo.

The chain combines TRBV18 with TRBJ2-1; 8 nucleotides match TRBD1. With V trimmed by 3 bases and J by 3 bases, 1 base remained unmatched. Germline CDR1 is KGHSH and CDR2 is LQKENI. This CDR3 contains 14 residues. CDR3 coding DNA: TGTGCCAGCTCACCCGGGACAGGCTACAATGAGCAGTTCTTC. Translated: CASSPGTGYNEQFF.

The chain links TRBV28 to TRBJ2-3; D gene unclear. The CDR3 length is 16 residues. Trimming pared 7 bases from V and 0 bases from J, leaving 17 bases between. Looked up from germline, CDR1 is MDHEN and CDR2 is SYDVKM. The CDR3 DNA reads TGTGCCAGCACTTATCTAGGGTCGGTTAGCACAGATACGCAGTATTTT. Translation gives CASTYLGSVSTDTQYF.

The rearrangement links TRBV2 to TRBJ1-2, with TRBD1 identical over 9 bases. There are 15 residues in the CDR3. Germline lookup yields CDR1 SNHLY and CDR2 FYNNEI. J was trimmed by 5 bases and V by 6 bases; bases with no gene match: 10. This CDR3 is CASRRDRERGYGYTF. For the CDR3, the DNA is TGTGCCAGCAGGAGGGACAGGGAGAGGGGATATGGCTACACCTTC.